This T cell receptor (beta chain) comes out of a study of blood T cell repertoires in COVID-19. Germline lookup yields CDR1 MDHEN and CDR2 SYDVKM. Trimming left V 7 bases short and J 8 bases short, with 14 bases between. The CDR3 length is 12 residues. As originally analysed: Quantification of nucleated cells was approximated via reference gene primer amplification. The repertoire was sequenced with immunoSEQ multiplex PCR; TCRdb's copy has only in-frame clones and lacks some. Clone size and V and J calls were adopted from that table, with D and trimming inferred from the DNA. The table includes 250,000 to 350,000 clones, approximately 84% detected once.

This TCR came from a human donor with COVID-19, enrolled during active disease. The donor label of this sample is uncertain. This rearrangement joins TRBV28 to TRBJ1-2; D not certain. Input material: peripheral blood. This CDR3 is CASTNPRRGYTF. The CDR3 DNA is TGTGCCAGCACCAACCCGCGGCGGGGCTACACCTTC.